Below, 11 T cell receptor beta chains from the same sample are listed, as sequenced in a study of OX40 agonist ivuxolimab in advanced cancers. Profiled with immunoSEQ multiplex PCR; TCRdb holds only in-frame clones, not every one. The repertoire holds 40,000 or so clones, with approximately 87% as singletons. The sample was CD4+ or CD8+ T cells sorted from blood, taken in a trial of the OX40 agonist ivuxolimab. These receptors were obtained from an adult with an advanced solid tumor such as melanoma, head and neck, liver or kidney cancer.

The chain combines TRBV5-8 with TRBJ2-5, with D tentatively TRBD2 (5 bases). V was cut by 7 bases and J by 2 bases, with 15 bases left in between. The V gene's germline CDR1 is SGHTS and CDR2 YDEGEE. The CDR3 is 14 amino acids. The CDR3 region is CASGRGENQETQYF. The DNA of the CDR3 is TGTGCCAGCGGGAGAGGAGAGAATCAAGAGACCCAGTACTTC.

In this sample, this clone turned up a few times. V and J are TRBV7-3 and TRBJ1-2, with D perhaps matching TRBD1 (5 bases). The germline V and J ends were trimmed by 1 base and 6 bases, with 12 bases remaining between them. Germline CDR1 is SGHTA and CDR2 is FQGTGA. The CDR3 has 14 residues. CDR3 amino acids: CASSLMGEPHGYTF. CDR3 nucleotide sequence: TGTGCCAGCAGCTTAATGGGGGAGCCCCATGGCTACACCTTC.

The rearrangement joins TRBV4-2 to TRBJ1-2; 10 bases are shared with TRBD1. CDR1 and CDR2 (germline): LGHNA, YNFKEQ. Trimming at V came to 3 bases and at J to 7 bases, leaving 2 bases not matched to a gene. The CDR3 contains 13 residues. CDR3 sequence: CASSQTGGGGYTF. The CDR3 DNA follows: TGTGCCAGCAGCCAGACAGGGGGCGGTGGCTACACCTTC.

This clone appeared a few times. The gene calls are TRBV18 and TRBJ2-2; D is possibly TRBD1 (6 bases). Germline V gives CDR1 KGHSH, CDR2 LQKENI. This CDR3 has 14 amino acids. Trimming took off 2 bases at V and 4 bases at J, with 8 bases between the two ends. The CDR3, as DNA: TGTGCCAGCTCACCAAGACAGGCCACCGGGGAGCTGTTTTTT. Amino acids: CASSPRQATGELFF.

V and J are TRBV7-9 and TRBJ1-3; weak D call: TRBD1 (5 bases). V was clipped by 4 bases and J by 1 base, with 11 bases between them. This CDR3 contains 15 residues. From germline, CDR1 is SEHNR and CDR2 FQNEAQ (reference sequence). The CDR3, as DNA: TGTGCCAGCAGCTCACAGGCCGGATCTGGAAACACCATATATTTT. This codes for CASSSQAGSGNTIYF.

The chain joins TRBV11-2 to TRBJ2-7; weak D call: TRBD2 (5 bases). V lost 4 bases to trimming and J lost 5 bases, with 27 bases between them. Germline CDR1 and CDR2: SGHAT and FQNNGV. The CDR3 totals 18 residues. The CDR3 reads CASSSETGLGESGNEQYF. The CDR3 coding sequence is TGTGCCAGCAGCTCCGAGACCGGTCTCGGGGAGTCAGGAAACGAGCAGTACTTC.

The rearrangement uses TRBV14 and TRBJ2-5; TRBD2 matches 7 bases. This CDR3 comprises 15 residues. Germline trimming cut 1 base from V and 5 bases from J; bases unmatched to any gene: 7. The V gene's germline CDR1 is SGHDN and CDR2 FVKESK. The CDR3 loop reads CASSQAVAGLETQYF. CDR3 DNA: TGTGCCAGCAGCCAAGCGGTAGCGGGCCTGGAGACCCAGTACTTC.

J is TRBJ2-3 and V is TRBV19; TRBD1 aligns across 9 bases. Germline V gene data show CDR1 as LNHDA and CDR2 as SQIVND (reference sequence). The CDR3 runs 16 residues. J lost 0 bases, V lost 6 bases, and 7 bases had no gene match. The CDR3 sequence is CASSDRGWTSTDTQYF. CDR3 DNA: TGTGCCAGTAGCGACAGGGGGTGGACTAGCACAGATACGCAGTATTTT.

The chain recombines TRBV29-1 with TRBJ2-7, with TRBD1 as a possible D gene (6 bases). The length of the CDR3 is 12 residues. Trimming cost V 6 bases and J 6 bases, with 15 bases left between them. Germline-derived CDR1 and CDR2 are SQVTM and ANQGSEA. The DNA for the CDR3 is TGCAGCGTGGGGGCAGGGGCTGTCGAGCAGTACTTC. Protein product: CSVGAGAVEQYF.

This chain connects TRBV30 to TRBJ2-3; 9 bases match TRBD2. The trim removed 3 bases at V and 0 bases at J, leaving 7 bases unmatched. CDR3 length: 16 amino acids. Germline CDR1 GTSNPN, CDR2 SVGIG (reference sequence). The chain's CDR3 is CAWRRAGGTSTDTQYF. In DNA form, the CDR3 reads TGTGCCTGGAGACGGGCGGGAGGGACTAGCACAGATACGCAGTATTTT.

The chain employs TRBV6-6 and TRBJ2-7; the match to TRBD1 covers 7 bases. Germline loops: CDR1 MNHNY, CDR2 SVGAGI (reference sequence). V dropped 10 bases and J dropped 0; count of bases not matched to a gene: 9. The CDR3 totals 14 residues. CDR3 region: CATRPGQASYEQYF. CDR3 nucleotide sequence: TGTGCCACCCGGCCCGGACAGGCCTCCTACGAGCAGTACTTC.